Below are 22 T cell receptor beta chains sequenced from a single sample in a study of cytomegalovirus exposure and HLA in healthy donors. Primers for the PCR totalled 60 Vbeta and 13 Jbeta. Sequenced by immunoSEQ multiplex PCR; TCRdb stores in-frame clones only, minus some. The repertoire holds some 180,000 clones, about an eighth seen once, with approximately 8.4% in the top ten. Source material: PBMCs. The receptors here all came from a man over 45 in good health and CMV-seropositive.

This clone was counted a few times. The chain has TRBV19 and TRBJ2-5, with a possible D match to TRBD1 (5 bases). V gave up 3 bases and J gave up 2 bases, with 10 bases separating them. CDR3 length: 14 residues. In germline, CDR1 is LNHDA, CDR2 SQIVND (reference sequence). CDR3 in amino acids: CASSMGQGQETQYF. CDR3 sequence (DNA): TGTGCCAGTAGTATGGGCCAGGGACAAGAGACCCAGTACTTC.

Only a few counts were recorded for this clone. V is TRBV11-2 and J is TRBJ2-3; maybe TRBD1 (5 bases). Looked up from germline, CDR1 is SGHAT and CDR2 is FQNNGV. With 5 bases removed from V and 3 bases from J, the gap between germline ends came to 15 bases. The CDR3 sequence is 15 residues long. In DNA, the CDR3 is TGTGCCAGCAGCCGACGGCAGGGAAAGACAGATACGCAGTATTTT. This encodes CASSRRQGKTDTQYF.

V and J are TRBV6-5 and TRBJ2-1, with D perhaps matching TRBD2 (6 bases). V lost 6 bases and J lost 6, with 18 bases in between. This CDR3 has 15 amino acids. Looked up from germline, CDR1 is MNHEY and CDR2 is SVGAGI. The CDR3 sequence is CASRDPGAGRNEQFF. In DNA form, the CDR3 reads TGTGCCAGCAGGGACCCGGGAGCTGGTCGCAATGAGCAGTTCTTC.

This sequence joins TRBV5-8 and TRBJ2-5; 14 bases align to TRBD2. The CDR3 runs to 16 residues. Germline V CDR1 and CDR2: SGHTS, YDEGEE. V shed 4 bases, J shed 2 bases, and the junction held 4 bases outside the gene matches. The CDR3 loop is CASSPGLAGAQETQYF. The CDR3 nucleotides are TGTGCCAGCAGCCCGGGACTAGCGGGGGCGCAAGAGACCCAGTACTTC.

The V gene is TRBV5-1, the J gene TRBJ2-2; D perhaps matches TRBD1 (7 bases). The germline V gene has CDR1 SGHRS and CDR2 YFSETQ. V was clipped by 8 bases and J by 2 bases, with 22 bases between them. The CDR3 is 17 amino acids. This chain's CDR3 is CASRKLAGQTNTGELFF. The CDR3 DNA reads as TGCGCCAGTCGAAAGTTGGCGGGACAGACTAACACCGGGGAGCTGTTTTTT.

V is TRBV9 and J is TRBJ2-3, with a tentative D call TRBD1 (6 bases). Germline V gene lookup returns CDR1 SGDLS and CDR2 YYNGEE. Trimming took off 1 base at V and 4 bases at J, with 10 bases between the two ends. This CDR3 region has 14 residues. For the CDR3, the DNA is TGTGCCAGCAGCGTAAGACCAGGGGCAGATACGCAGTATTTT. This gives the protein CASSVRPGADTQYF.

The rearrangement joins TRBV6-5 to TRBJ2-3, with 8 bases fitting TRBD2. The J segment lost 4 bases and the V segment lost 2 bases, leaving 2 bases of the junction unmatched. Germline values: CDR1 MNHEY, CDR2 SVGAGI. CDR3 size: 14 residues. CDR3 loop: CASSYGGGPDTQYF. DNA for the CDR3: TGTGCCAGCAGTTACGGCGGGGGGCCAGATACGCAGTATTTT.

A few counts support this clone. This chain connects TRBV19 to TRBJ2-6; 8 bases align to TRBD2. This CDR3 region has 17 residues. V dropped 5 bases and J dropped 0; count of bases not matched to a gene: 6. Per germline, CDR1 LNHDA and CDR2 SQIVND (reference sequence). Written as DNA, the CDR3 is TGTGCCAGTAGTCCCGGGGGGGTTAGCTCTGGGGCCAACGTCCTGACTTTC. Residues: CASSPGGVSSGANVLTF.

V and J are TRBV4-3 and TRBJ1-4; the D is unclear. Trimming removed 3 bases from V and 0 bases from J, with 8 bases in between. This CDR3 is 15 amino acids long. The V gene's germline CDR1 is LGHNA and CDR2 YSLEER. CDR3: CASSQGVATNEKLFF. The CDR3 DNA sequence: TGCGCCAGCAGCCAGGGAGTTGCAACTAATGAAAAACTGTTTTTT.

The chain recombines TRBV28 with TRBJ2-7; D remains ambiguous. The germline CDR1 and CDR2 sequences are MDHEN and SYDVKM. The CDR3 length is 13 residues. The V and J ends lost 7 bases and 1 base respectively, with 11 bases between them. CDR3 region: CASTVGGSYEQYV. In DNA form, the CDR3 reads TGTGCCAGCACCGTCGGCGGTTCCTACGAGCAGTACGTC.

This chain uses TRBV7-8 with TRBJ1-4; perhaps TRBD1 as D (6 bases). The V end was cut by 5 bases, the J end by 8 bases, with 12 bases between. This CDR3 spans 13 amino acids. Looked up from germline, CDR1 is SGHVS and CDR2 is FQNEAQ. CDR3 loop: CASSLKQGEKLFF. The CDR3 bases are TGTGCCAGCAGCCTTAAACAGGGAGAAAAACTGTTTTTT.

The J gene is TRBJ2-5, the V gene TRBV15; D unclear. Trimming took off 0 bases at V and 2 bases at J, with 10 bases between the two ends. The CDR3 has 15 amino acids. The germline gives CDR1 LNHNV, CDR2 YYDKDF (reference sequence). DNA for the CDR3: TGTGCCACCAGCAGAGAGGGCCTCCATCAAGAGACCCAGTACTTC. It encodes CATSREGLHQETQYF. Full variable domain (missing parts from reference TRBV15 and TRBJ2-5): DAMVIQNPRYQVTQFGKPVTLSCSQTLNHNVMYWYQQKSSQAPKLLFHYYDKDFNNEADTPDNFQSRRPNTSFCFLDIRSPGLGDTAMYLCATSREGLHQETQYFGPGTRLLVL.

The chain links TRBV5-1 to TRBJ2-7; maybe TRBD2 (6 bases). The CDR3 has 15 residues. Germline V gene lookup returns CDR1 SGHRS and CDR2 YFSETQ. The germline V and J ends were trimmed by 4 bases and 2 bases, with 16 bases remaining between them. The CDR3 here is CASSPRGGTTYEQYF. As DNA, the CDR3 is TGCGCCAGCAGCCCGAGGGGAGGTACCACCTACGAGCAGTACTTC.

The chain uses TRBV20-1 and TRBJ1-1; D might be TRBD1 (5 bases). V lost 5 bases and J 10 bases, leaving 14 bases between the germline ends. The germline gives CDR1 DFQATT, CDR2 SNEGSKA (reference sequence). This CDR3 has 11 amino acids. The CDR3: CSAVGPGGAFF. The CDR3 bases are TGCAGTGCTGTGGGACCCGGGGGAGCTTTCTTT.

This sequence joins TRBV5-4 and TRBJ2-1, with a tentative D call TRBD2 (6 bases). The germline gives CDR1 SGHNT, CDR2 YYREEE (reference sequence). CDR3 length: 14 residues. Trimming pared 4 bases from V and 10 bases from J, leaving 18 bases between. The CDR3 protein is CASSPGEHLQEQFF. The CDR3, as DNA: TGTGCCAGCAGCCCGGGGGAACACTTACAGGAGCAGTTCTTC.

This clone was counted only a few times. This chain joins TRBV6-5 and TRBJ2-1; 10 positions match TRBD2. The germline V gene has CDR1 MNHEY and CDR2 SVGAGI. The V gene end was trimmed by 1 base and the J gene end by 9 bases; junction bases not matched to a gene: 9. The CDR3 is 16 residues long. The CDR3 region is CASSYLQAGGLGEQFF. In DNA form, the CDR3 reads TGTGCCAGCAGTTACTTGCAAGCGGGGGGGCTCGGTGAGCAGTTCTTC.

J is TRBJ2-7 and V is TRBV7-8, with TRBD2 matching 14 bases. J lost 3 bases, V lost 7 bases, and 5 bases had no gene match. The CDR3 has 15 residues. CDR1 and CDR2 from the germline V gene are SGHVS and FQNEAQ. CDR3 residues: CASTLGTSGGYEQYV. For the CDR3, the DNA is TGTGCCAGCACCCTAGGGACTAGCGGGGGCTACGAGCAGTACGTC.

The gene calls are TRBV6-1 and TRBJ2-1; 9 bases fit TRBD2. The CDR3 totals 15 residues. After removal of 0 bases from V and 8 bases from J, the junction contained 5 bases not matched to a gene. Germline CDR1 MNHNS, CDR2 SASEGT. DNA of the CDR3: TGTGCCAGCAGTGAAGCCCTAGCGGGGAACCATGAGCAGTTCTTC. Translating gives CASSEALAGNHEQFF.

The genes are TRBV7-6 and TRBJ2-5; possibly TRBD2 for D (5 bases). Germline CDR1 reads SGHVS; CDR2 reads FNYEAQ. CDR3 length equals 12 residues. V was shortened by 3 bases and J by 7 bases, with 9 bases between the two germline ends. CDR3 sequence (DNA): TGTGCCAGCAGCTTCCCCGCGGGGACCCAGTACTTC. It specifies CASSFPAGTQYF.

This clone was seen a handful of times. CDR3 DNA sequence: TGCAGCGGCGGCCAAGAGACCCAGTACTTC. Translating gives CSGGQETQYF. The V call is TRBV29-1, the J call TRBJ2-5; D is ambiguous. The CDR3 covers 10 residues. The germline V gene encodes CDR1 SQVTM and CDR2 ANQGSEA. V lost 7 bases and J 1 base, leaving 4 bases between the germline ends.

In this sample, this clone turned up a few times. J is TRBJ2-7 and V is TRBV6-6; a possible D gene is TRBD1 (6 bases). The V end lost 5 bases, the J end lost 0 bases, and 14 bases lay between the germline ends. The germline gives CDR1 MNHNY, CDR2 SVGAGI (reference sequence). The CDR3 has 15 amino acids. CDR3 DNA: TGTGCCAGCAGTAGCCGGGACACCGGCTCCTACGAGCAGTACGTC. Protein: CASSSRDTGSYEQYV.

The rearrangement uses TRBV27 and TRBJ2-1; TRBD1 might be the D (6 bases). V gave up 4 bases and J gave up 16 bases, with 20 bases separating them. The length of the CDR3 is 13 residues. Per germline, CDR1 MNHEY and CDR2 SMNVEV (reference sequence). CDR3 sequence (DNA): TGTGCCAGCAGTTCCAACACCGACAGGAGCCGCTTCTTC. Translation: CASSSNTDRSRFF.